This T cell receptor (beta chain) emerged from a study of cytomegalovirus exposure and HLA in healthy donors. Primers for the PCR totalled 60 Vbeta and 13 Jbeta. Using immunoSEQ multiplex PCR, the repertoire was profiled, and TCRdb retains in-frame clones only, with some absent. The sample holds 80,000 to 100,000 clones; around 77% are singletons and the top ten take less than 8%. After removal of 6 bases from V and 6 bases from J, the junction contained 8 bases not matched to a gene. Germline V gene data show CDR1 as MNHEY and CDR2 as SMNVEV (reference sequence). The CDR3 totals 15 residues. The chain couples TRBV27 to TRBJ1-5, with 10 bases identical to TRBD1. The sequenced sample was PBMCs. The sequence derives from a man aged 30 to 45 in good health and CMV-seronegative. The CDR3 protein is CASRTFGQGVQPQHF. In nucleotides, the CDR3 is TGTGCCAGCAGGACTTTCGGACAGGGGGTTCAGCCCCAGCATTTT.